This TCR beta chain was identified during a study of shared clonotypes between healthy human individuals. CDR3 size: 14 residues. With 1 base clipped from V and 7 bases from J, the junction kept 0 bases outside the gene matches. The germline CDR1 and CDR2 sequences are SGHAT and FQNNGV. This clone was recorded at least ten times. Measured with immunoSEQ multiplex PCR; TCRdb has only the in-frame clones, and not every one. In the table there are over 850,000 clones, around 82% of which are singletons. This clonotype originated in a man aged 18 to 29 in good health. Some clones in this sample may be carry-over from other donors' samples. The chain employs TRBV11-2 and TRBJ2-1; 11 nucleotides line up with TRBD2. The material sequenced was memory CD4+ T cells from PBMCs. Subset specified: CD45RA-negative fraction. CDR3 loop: CASSLASGRNEQFF. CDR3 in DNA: TGTGCCAGCAGCTTAGCTAGCGGGAGGAATGAGCAGTTCTTC.